This T cell receptor (beta chain) was captured in a study of blood T cell repertoires in COVID-19. Study-level information: Acute and convalescent COVID-19 specimens originated in the United States, Italy and Spain.

CDR1 is LNHDA, CDR2 SQIVND, per germline (reference sequence). The CDR3 is made up of 14 amino acids. Trimming stripped 4 bases from V and 1 base from J, with 10 bases between. Profiling relied on immunoSEQ multiplex PCR, and the TCRdb table lists in-frame clones only, not all of them. Of about 220,000 clones listed, roughly 87% are singletons. Participant ages covered roughly 18 to 89 years across approximately 25 US areas. This clone has a single count. The V call is TRBV19, the J call TRBJ1-1; D is perhaps TRBD1 (6 bases). Sequencing was done on a sample of PBMCs or T cells enriched from blood (not recorded which). The TCR was taken from a woman aged 25 to 45 with acute COVID-19. DNA of the CDR3: TGTGCCAGTAGTACCAGGACAGCGAACACTGAAGCTTTCTTT. It specifies CASSTRTANTEAFF.